These T cell receptor beta chains were read from a single sample in a study of control samples from healthy donors and cancer patients. Profiling relied on immunoSEQ multiplex PCR, and the TCRdb table lists in-frame clones only, not all of them. The top ten hold roughly 3.5% of the sample, which has approximately 37,000 clones, 92% seen once. Sequenced sample: blood. These receptors were taken from a woman aged 50 to 60 in good health. Both conserved end residues are part of each CDR3. Fields, in order: D gene, clone size, J gene, V gene, CDR3 length, CDR3 protein, CDR3 DNA. The D gene is left open where the match is weak. Part of the rows lack a size; the others show once, few, many or a class for expanded clones.

NA,once,TRBJ1-2,TRBV9,13,CASKPAGNYGYTF,TGTGCCAGCAAGCCGGCAGGAAACTATGGCTACACCTTC
TRBD1,NA,TRBJ1-1,TRBV7-9,15,CASSLATGVGTEAFF,TGTGCCAGCAGCTTAGCGACAGGGGTGGGCACTGAAGCTTTCTTT
NA,NA,TRBJ1-2,TRBV7-2,14,CASSLGGEIYGYTF,TGTGCCAGCAGCCTGGGCGGGGAAATCTATGGCTACACCTTC
NA,NA,TRBJ1-2,TRBV12-5,15,CASAHDSADNYGYTF,TGTGCTAGTGCCCACGACAGCGCCGATAACTATGGCTACACCTTC
NA,NA,TRBJ2-7,TRBV28,13,CASSTGQSYEQYF,TGTGCCAGCAGTACCGGACAGTCCTACGAGCAGTACTTC
NA,NA,TRBJ1-2,TRBV14,12,CASSQGMVGYTF,TGTGCCAGCAGCCAAGGGATGGTGGGCTACACCTTC
NA,NA,TRBJ1-6,TRBV6-2/TRBV6-3,19,CASSYSLRDPSSYNSPLHF,TGTGCCAGCAGTTACTCTTTGAGGGATCCGAGCTCCTATAATTCACCCCTCCACTTT
NA,NA,TRBJ2-5,TRBV12-3/TRBV12-4,13,CASSFRTEETQYF,TGTGCCAGCAGTTTTCGGACAGAAGAGACCCAGTACTTC
NA,NA,TRBJ1-6,TRBV5-6,14,CASSLAAGASPLHF,TGTGCCAGCAGCTTGGCGGCAGGGGCATCACCCCTCCACTTT
NA,NA,TRBJ1-3,TRBV30,13,CARAGQTGNTIYF,TGTGCCCGAGCTGGACAGACCGGAAACACCATATATTTT
NA,NA,TRBJ2-1,TRBV7-2,14,CASSQDYSYNEQFF,TGTGCCAGCAGTCAGGACTACTCCTACAATGAGCAGTTCTTC
TRBD2,NA,TRBJ2-7,TRBV29-1,16,CSVVLLAGNDHYEQYF,TGCAGCGTCGTCTTACTAGCGGGGAACGACCACTACGAGCAGTACTTC
TRBD1,NA,TRBJ2-2,TRBV13,19,CASSSRRIDRGLVTGELFF,TGTGCCAGCAGCTCTAGACGGATCGACAGGGGGCTTGTCACCGGGGAGCTGTTTTTT
TRBD1,NA,TRBJ1-1,TRBV11-2,14,CASSFGQGNSEAFF,TGTGCCAGCAGCTTTGGACAGGGGAACTCTGAAGCTTTCTTT
TRBD1,NA,TRBJ1-2,TRBV15,17,CATSRDYAGTGHYGYTF,TGTGCCACCAGCAGAGATTATGCTGGGACAGGGCACTATGGCTACACCTTC
NA,NA,TRBJ1-2,TRBV4-3,15,CASSGQTDRNYGYTF,TGCGCCAGCAGCGGACAAACGGATCGGAACTATGGCTACACCTTC
TRBD2,NA,TRBJ2-7,TRBV18,19,CASSRTFGDGGAESYEQYF,TGTGCCAGCTCCCGTACGTTTGGGGACGGGGGGGCGGAATCCTACGAGCAGTACTTC
TRBD1,NA,TRBJ1-1,TRBV18,17,CASSPMGQGGMNTEAFF,TGTGCCAGCTCACCAATGGGACAGGGAGGAATGAACACTGAAGCTTTCTTT
NA,few,TRBJ2-7,TRBV5-8,14,CASSLGVSTYEQYF,TGTGCCAGCAGCTTGGGGGTTTCAACCTACGAGCAGTACTTC
TRBD2,NA,TRBJ2-7,TRBV5-6,13,CASSLTSVHEQYF,TGTGCCAGCAGCTTGACTAGCGTCCACGAGCAGTACTTC
NA,NA,TRBJ1-5,TRBV6-2/TRBV6-3,13,CASSYQEDQPQHF,TGTGCCAGCAGTTACCAGGAAGATCAGCCCCAGCATTTT
NA,NA,TRBJ2-6,TRBV14,15,CASSQGNSGANVLTF,TGTGCCAGCAGCCAAGGGAACTCTGGGGCCAACGTCCTGACTTTC
TRBD1,NA,TRBJ1-2,TRBV28,16,CASSPPGTGKVGGYTF,TGTGCCAGCAGTCCCCCCGGGACAGGGAAGGTGGGTGGCTACACCTTC
NA,few,TRBJ2-5,TRBV2,17,CASSERMLGQPQETQYF,TGTGCCAGCAGTGAAAGGATGTTGGGTCAACCCCAAGAGACCCAGTACTTC
NA,medium-sized,TRBJ2-7,TRBV14,12,CASSQDRTEQYF,TGTGCCAGCAGCCAAGATCGGACCGAGCAGTACTTC
TRBD2,NA,TRBJ2-1,TRBV5-6,16,CASSFQAGGSYNEQFF,TGTGCCAGCAGCTTTCAAGCGGGGGGTTCCTACAATGAGCAGTTCTTC
NA,NA,TRBJ1-2,TRBV2,13,CASSPREPYGYTF,TGTGCCAGCAGCCCCAGGGAGCCCTATGGCTACACCTTC
NA,NA,TRBJ1-2,TRBV2,12,CASSAANYGYTF,TGTGCCAGCAGTGCCGCTAACTATGGCTACACCTTC
TRBD1,NA,TRBJ1-4,TRBV2,13,CASRWTGDEKLFF,TGTGCCAGCAGATGGACAGGGGATGAAAAACTGTTTTTT
TRBD1,NA,TRBJ1-5,TRBV5-1,15,CASSPLGTGVEPQHF,TGCGCCAGCAGCCCGCTCGGGACAGGGGTCGAGCCCCAGCATTTT
NA,few,TRBJ1-1,TRBV11-3,13,CASSLGKGGEAFF,TGTGCCAGCAGCTTAGGGAAGGGGGGTGAAGCTTTCTTT
TRBD1,few,TRBJ1-5,TRBV6-5,14,CASSPTGGNQPQHF,TGTGCCAGCAGTCCGACAGGGGGCAATCAGCCCCAGCATTTT
NA,few,TRBJ1-5,TRBV19,16,CASSSGTGYSNQPQHF,TGTGCCAGTAGTAGCGGGACGGGGTATAGCAATCAGCCCCAGCATTTT
NA,NA,TRBJ1-1,TRBV9,15,CASSEAQSMNTEAFF,TGTGCCAGCAGCGAGGCCCAAAGCATGAACACTGAAGCTTTCTTT
NA,NA,TRBJ2-2,TRBV7-2,15,CASSLDISWAGELFF,TGTGCCAGCAGCTTAGATATTTCCTGGGCCGGGGAGCTGTTTTTT
TRBD1,once,TRBJ2-7,TRBV7-3,13,CASSQYPGTGIHF,TGTGCCAGCAGCCAATACCCCGGGACAGGTATCCACTTC
NA,NA,TRBJ1-1,TRBV30,12,CAGSQGNTEAFF,TGTGCCGGATCCCAGGGGAACACTGAAGCTTTCTTT
NA,NA,TRBJ2-6,TRBV11-2,16,CASTTLRSSGANVLTF,TGTGCCAGCACCACTCTCCGATCCTCTGGGGCCAACGTCCTGACTTTC
NA,NA,TRBJ1-6,TRBV5-3,18,CARSFPRARETYNSPLHF,TGTGCCAGAAGCTTCCCCAGGGCCAGGGAGACCTATAATTCACCCCTCCACTTT
TRBD1,NA,TRBJ1-3,TRBV6-5,15,CASSRTGLSGNTIYF,TGTGCCAGCAGTAGGACAGGGCTCTCTGGAAACACCATATATTTT
NA,NA,TRBJ1-1,TRBV4-2,14,CASSQGTLGTEAFF,TGTGCCAGCAGCCAGGGTACGTTGGGCACTGAAGCTTTCTTT
TRBD1,once,TRBJ1-4,TRBV28,14,CASRLGQGWEKLFF,TGTGCCAGCAGACTCGGACAGGGTTGGGAAAAACTGTTTTTT
NA,NA,TRBJ2-1,TRBV7-2,13,CASSLGLYNEQFF,TGTGCCAGCAGCCTAGGACTGTACAATGAGCAGTTCTTC
NA,once,TRBJ2-1,TRBV7-2,15,CASTPRSSANNEQFF,TGTGCCAGCACCCCCCGGTCTAGCGCGAACAATGAGCAGTTCTTC
NA,NA,TRBJ1-5,TRBV5-1,14,CASSLGQEGQPQHF,TGCGCCAGCAGCTTGGGACAGGAAGGACAGCCCCAGCATTTT